The rows below give T cell receptor beta chains drawn from one sample of a study of cytotoxic CD8 clonotypes in ibrutinib-treated CLL. The assay was immunoSEQ multiplex PCR, and TCRdb's table has in-frame clones only and misses some. The repertoire holds more than 300,000 clones, roughly 80% seen once, with 6.7% in the top ten. The sample consisted of PBMCs, taken before ibrutinib treatment. Every receptor here comes from a human donor with chronic lymphocytic leukemia. CDR3s include the opening cysteine and the closing phenylalanine or tryptophan. Each record gives: J gene, clone size, V gene, D gene, CDR3 protein, CDR3 DNA. D genes are given only for firm matches. Clone size appears in some rows only: once, few, many, or a class for an expanded clone.

J gene: TRBJ2-7
clone size: NA
V gene: TRBV6-6
D gene: NA
CDR3 protein: CASSYGTSYEQYF
CDR3 DNA: TGTGCCAGCAGTTACGGGACAAGCTACGAGCAGTACTTC

J gene: TRBJ2-7
clone size: NA
V gene: TRBV4-1
D gene: TRBD1
CDR3 protein: CASSQDPTGGFYEQYF
CDR3 DNA: TGCGCCAGCAGCCAAGATCCGACAGGGGGCTTCTACGAGCAGTACTTC

J gene: TRBJ2-2
clone size: NA
V gene: TRBV5-4
D gene: TRBD2
CDR3 protein: CASSPGTINTGELFF
CDR3 DNA: TGTGCCAGCAGCCCCGGGACTATAAACACCGGGGAGCTGTTTTTT

J gene: TRBJ1-1
clone size: once
V gene: TRBV30
D gene: NA
CDR3 protein: CAWAGQRNTEAFF
CDR3 DNA: TGTGCCTGGGCAGGACAGCGGAACACTGAAGCTTTCTTT

J gene: TRBJ1-2
clone size: NA
V gene: TRBV4-3
D gene: NA
CDR3 protein: CASSLNPGHRDYGYTF
CDR3 DNA: TGCGCCAGCAGCCTTAACCCGGGACACCGAGACTATGGCTACACCTTC

J gene: TRBJ1-1
clone size: NA
V gene: TRBV4-2
D gene: NA
CDR3 protein: CASSQDITNTEAFF
CDR3 DNA: TGTGCCAGCAGCCAAGATATCACAAACACTGAAGCTTTCTTT

J gene: TRBJ2-7
clone size: NA
V gene: TRBV29-1
D gene: NA
CDR3 protein: CSVDTGSSYEQYF
CDR3 DNA: TGCAGCGTTGATACGGGGTCCTCCTACGAGCAGTACTTC

J gene: TRBJ2-1
clone size: few
V gene: TRBV5-4
D gene: TRBD2
CDR3 protein: CASSLGWTSGYNEQFF
CDR3 DNA: TGTGCCAGCAGCTTGGGGTGGACTAGCGGCTACAATGAGCAGTTCTTC

J gene: TRBJ2-7
clone size: few
V gene: TRBV18
D gene: NA
CDR3 protein: CASSPRDSARYEQYF
CDR3 DNA: TGTGCCAGCTCGCCGAGGGACTCGGCTCGGTACGAGCAGTACTTC

J gene: TRBJ1-5
clone size: NA
V gene: TRBV7-2
D gene: NA
CDR3 protein: CASSLELTSNQPQHF
CDR3 DNA: TGTGCCAGCAGCTTAGAACTGACTAGCAATCAGCCCCAGCATTTT

J gene: TRBJ2-3
clone size: few
V gene: TRBV7-9
D gene: TRBD2
CDR3 protein: CASSYPLAGASDTQYF
CDR3 DNA: TGTGCCAGCAGCTACCCACTAGCGGGAGCTTCAGATACGCAGTATTTT

J gene: TRBJ2-2
clone size: NA
V gene: TRBV25-1
D gene: NA
CDR3 protein: CASSDKGWENRNTGELFF
CDR3 DNA: TGTGCCAGCAGTGACAAGGGGTGGGAAAATAGGAACACCGGGGAGCTGTTTTTT

J gene: TRBJ1-5
clone size: NA
V gene: TRBV15
D gene: NA
CDR3 protein: CATSFHLRGFSNQPQHF
CDR3 DNA: TGTGCCACCAGCTTCCATTTGCGAGGATTTAGCAATCAGCCCCAGCATTTT

J gene: TRBJ1-2
clone size: NA
V gene: TRBV7-9
D gene: NA
CDR3 protein: CASSRVAGTNYGYTF
CDR3 DNA: TGTGCCAGCAGCCGAGTGGCAGGAACGAACTATGGCTACACCTTC

J gene: TRBJ2-5
clone size: NA
V gene: TRBV28
D gene: TRBD2
CDR3 protein: CASSPGLAGVETQYF
CDR3 DNA: TGTGCCAGCAGTCCCGGACTAGCGGGAGTGGAGACCCAGTACTTC

J gene: TRBJ1-1
clone size: NA
V gene: TRBV5-1
D gene: NA
CDR3 protein: CASSLGQTGTEAFF
CDR3 DNA: TGCGCCAGCAGCTTGGGACAGACTGGCACTGAAGCTTTCTTT

J gene: TRBJ2-7
clone size: NA
V gene: TRBV6-5
D gene: NA
CDR3 protein: CASTGAYEQYF
CDR3 DNA: TGTGCCAGCACAGGGGCCTACGAGCAGTACTTC

J gene: TRBJ1-1
clone size: NA
V gene: TRBV10-1
D gene: NA
CDR3 protein: CASSETTVTEAFF
CDR3 DNA: TGCGCCAGCAGTGAGACGACGGTGACTGAAGCTTTCTTT

J gene: TRBJ2-6
clone size: NA
V gene: TRBV27
D gene: NA
CDR3 protein: CASSWSARANVLTF
CDR3 DNA: TGTGCCAGCAGTTGGAGCGCCAGGGCCAACGTCCTGACTTTC

J gene: TRBJ2-6
clone size: NA
V gene: TRBV14
D gene: TRBD1
CDR3 protein: CASSQDLLDRGDGANVLTF
CDR3 DNA: TGTGCCAGCAGCCAAGATCTTTTGGACAGGGGTGACGGGGCCAACGTCCTGACTTTC

J gene: TRBJ2-5
clone size: NA
V gene: TRBV29-1
D gene: NA
CDR3 protein: CSVDGIWGETQYF
CDR3 DNA: TGCAGCGTTGATGGCATTTGGGGAGAGACCCAGTACTTC

J gene: TRBJ2-7
clone size: NA
V gene: TRBV30
D gene: NA
CDR3 protein: CAWSPGSSYEQYF
CDR3 DNA: TGTGCCTGGAGTCCGGGGTCCTCCTACGAGCAGTACTTC

J gene: TRBJ2-7
clone size: NA
V gene: TRBV5-4
D gene: NA
CDR3 protein: CASSFRAAGYEQYF
CDR3 DNA: TGTGCCAGCAGCTTCAGAGCGGCCGGCTACGAGCAGTACTTC

J gene: TRBJ2-5
clone size: NA
V gene: TRBV29-1
D gene: NA
CDR3 protein: CSVVGRGETQYF
CDR3 DNA: TGCAGCGTTGTGGGCCGGGGGGAGACCCAGTACTTC

J gene: TRBJ2-7
clone size: NA
V gene: TRBV5-1
D gene: NA
CDR3 protein: CASSLLPFPTQSYEQYF
CDR3 DNA: TGCGCCAGCAGCTTGCTCCCCTTCCCGACTCAATCCTACGAGCAGTACTTC

J gene: TRBJ2-3
clone size: NA
V gene: TRBV4-3
D gene: TRBD2
CDR3 protein: CASSYGLAGVGDTQYF
CDR3 DNA: TGCGCCAGCAGCTACGGACTAGCGGGAGTGGGAGATACGCAGTATTTT

J gene: TRBJ2-5
clone size: NA
V gene: TRBV4-3
D gene: TRBD2
CDR3 protein: CASSQKVSRTSVSTQYF
CDR3 DNA: TGCGCCAGCAGCCAAAAGGTTTCCCGGACTAGCGTCTCGACCCAGTACTTC

J gene: TRBJ2-7
clone size: NA
V gene: TRBV19
D gene: TRBD2
CDR3 protein: CASRTSGSDYEQYF
CDR3 DNA: TGTGCCAGTCGGACTAGCGGGAGTGACTACGAGCAGTACTTC

J gene: TRBJ2-7
clone size: few
V gene: TRBV4-3
D gene: TRBD2
CDR3 protein: CASSQRGRTSGRDEQYF
CDR3 DNA: TGCGCCAGCAGCCAAAGAGGCCGGACTAGCGGGAGGGACGAGCAGTACTTC

J gene: TRBJ2-1
clone size: NA
V gene: TRBV5-6
D gene: TRBD2
CDR3 protein: CASSLGLAGEYNEQFF
CDR3 DNA: TGTGCCAGCAGCTTGGGACTAGCGGGAGAGTACAATGAGCAGTTCTTC

J gene: TRBJ2-3
clone size: NA
V gene: TRBV7-9
D gene: NA
CDR3 protein: CASRIEALEPYF
CDR3 DNA: TGTGCCAGCAGAATAGAGGCACTCGAACCGTATTTT